These T cell receptor beta chains were read from a single sample in a study of molecular identifiers for immune sequencing clone quantification. TCRdb reprocessed the PCR reads via MiXCR and lists one record per CDR3 protein. This table holds 15,000 to 20,000 distinct CDR3 sequences, about 20% found once. Material for sequencing was naive CD8+ T cells from blood, with Jurkat cell RNA spiked in. The receptors shown here come from a human donor in good health. Some libraries in this study had Jurkat cell RNA spiked in. The CDR3 runs from the conserved cysteine through the conserved F or W. D genes are given only for firm matches. Only part of the rows carry a size: once, few, many, or a class if the clone is expanded.

v_call: TRBV4-3
j_call: TRBJ2-7
clone_size: many
d_call: TRBD2
cdr3_aa: CASSQLGLAGAEQYF
cdr3_nt: TGCGCCAGCAGCCAATTGGGACTAGCGGGAGCCGAGCAGTACTTC

v_call: TRBV12-3/TRBV12-4
j_call: TRBJ2-7
clone_size: many
d_call: NA
cdr3_aa: CASSLVGGSYEQYF
cdr3_nt: TGTGCCAGCAGTTTAGTCGGTGGCTCCTACGAGCAGTACTTC

v_call: TRBV9
j_call: TRBJ2-5
clone_size: many
d_call: NA
cdr3_aa: CASRSGTQETQYF
cdr3_nt: TGTGCCAGCAGATCCGGAACACAAGAGACCCAGTACTTC

v_call: TRBV29-1
j_call: TRBJ2-5
clone_size: NA
d_call: NA
cdr3_aa: CSVAGAGTQETQYF
cdr3_nt: TGCAGCGTTGCGGGGGCCGGTACCCAAGAGACCCAGTACTTC

v_call: TRBV9
j_call: TRBJ2-2
clone_size: many
d_call: NA
cdr3_aa: CASSSPGGGGAGTGELFF
cdr3_nt: TGTGCCAGCAGCTCCCCCGGAGGGGGGGGAGCGGGCACCGGGGAGCTGTTTTTT

v_call: TRBV19
j_call: TRBJ2-2
clone_size: NA
d_call: NA
cdr3_aa: CASSIGRLAGELFF
cdr3_nt: TGTGCCAGTAGTATCGGACGACTAGCCGGGGAGCTGTTTTTT

v_call: TRBV2
j_call: TRBJ2-5
clone_size: many
d_call: NA
cdr3_aa: CASSTLGILQETQYF
cdr3_nt: TGTGCCAGCAGCACCCTAGGGATCCTCCAAGAGACCCAGTACTTC

v_call: TRBV19
j_call: TRBJ2-7
clone_size: NA
d_call: NA
cdr3_aa: CASKWDSRSYEQYF
cdr3_nt: TGTGCCAGTAAGTGGGACTCCAGATCCTACGAGCAGTACTTC

v_call: TRBV5-1
j_call: TRBJ2-1
clone_size: many
d_call: NA
cdr3_aa: CASSLEIAGSEQFF
cdr3_nt: TGCGCCAGCAGCTTGGAGATTGCGGGATCAGAGCAGTTCTTC

v_call: TRBV20-1
j_call: TRBJ2-1
clone_size: many
d_call: TRBD2
cdr3_aa: CSARDQLGLAGYNEQFF
cdr3_nt: TGCAGTGCTAGAGATCAACTCGGACTAGCGGGGTACAATGAGCAGTTCTTC

v_call: TRBV2
j_call: TRBJ2-2
clone_size: many
d_call: NA
cdr3_aa: CASWGQNTGELFF
cdr3_nt: TGTGCCAGCTGGGGACAAAACACCGGGGAGCTGTTTTTT

v_call: TRBV7-6
j_call: TRBJ2-7
clone_size: NA
d_call: NA
cdr3_aa: CASSLWEATYEQYF
cdr3_nt: TGTGCCAGCAGCTTGTGGGAGGCGACCTACGAGCAGTACTTC

v_call: TRBV9
j_call: TRBJ1-2
clone_size: many
d_call: NA
cdr3_aa: CASSVATEGHGYTF
cdr3_nt: TGTGCCAGCAGCGTAGCAACAGAAGGTCATGGCTACACCTTC

v_call: TRBV25-1
j_call: TRBJ2-5
clone_size: NA
d_call: TRBD2
cdr3_aa: CASSEGRGGQTQYF
cdr3_nt: TGTGCCAGCAGTGAAGGGCGGGGGGGGCAGACCCAGTACTTC

v_call: TRBV29-1
j_call: TRBJ2-7
clone_size: many
d_call: TRBD2
cdr3_aa: CSVEGLADSYEQYF
cdr3_nt: TGCAGCGTTGAAGGACTAGCGGACTCCTACGAGCAGTACTTC

v_call: TRBV7-6
j_call: TRBJ2-1
clone_size: many
d_call: NA
cdr3_aa: CASSPAYGVEQFF
cdr3_nt: TGTGCCAGCAGCCCGGCATATGGGGTTGAGCAGTTCTTC

v_call: TRBV6-2/TRBV6-3
j_call: TRBJ2-1
clone_size: many
d_call: TRBD2
cdr3_aa: CASSYRSPAGASWEQFF
cdr3_nt: TGTGCCAGCAGTTACCGCTCCCCCGCGGGAGCATCATGGGAGCAGTTCTTC

v_call: TRBV4-1
j_call: TRBJ2-1
clone_size: many
d_call: TRBD2
cdr3_aa: CASSQAPAGDNEQFF
cdr3_nt: TGCGCCAGCAGCCAAGCCCCAGCGGGAGACAATGAGCAGTTCTTC

v_call: TRBV6-2/TRBV6-3
j_call: TRBJ2-1
clone_size: medium-sized
d_call: TRBD2
cdr3_aa: CASSKGLAGAGEQFF
cdr3_nt: TGTGCCAGCAGTAAGGGACTAGCGGGAGCGGGTGAGCAGTTCTTC

v_call: TRBV20-1
j_call: TRBJ2-3
clone_size: many
d_call: TRBD2
cdr3_aa: CSARDLTSGRDTQYF
cdr3_nt: TGCAGTGCTAGAGATCTGACTAGCGGGAGGGATACGCAGTATTTT

v_call: TRBV12-3/TRBV12-4
j_call: TRBJ2-3
clone_size: many
d_call: NA
cdr3_aa: CASTQARASGTDTQYF
cdr3_nt: TGTGCCAGCACCCAGGCCAGGGCTAGCGGCACAGATACGCAGTATTTT

v_call: TRBV20-1
j_call: TRBJ2-1
clone_size: many
d_call: TRBD2
cdr3_aa: CSADSGRYNEQFF
cdr3_nt: TGCAGTGCCGATAGCGGGAGGTACAATGAGCAGTTCTTC